This is a list of T cell receptor beta chains from one sample in a study of blood T cell dynamics during melanoma immunotherapy. Profiled with immunoSEQ multiplex PCR; TCRdb holds only in-frame clones, not every one. The data contain about 10,000 clones, 89% of them singletons. The source material was blood, sampled from a patient treated with checkpoint blockade. These receptors all stem from a human donor with melanoma. Both conserved end residues are part of each CDR3. The D gene is left open where the match is weak. Rows may omit the clone size; those that give it use once, few, many or a size class.

V	J	size	D	CDR3	DNA
TRBV11-2	TRBJ2-7	.	TRBD1	CASSPVGRNRGSTYEQYF	TGTGCCAGCAGCCCCGTCGGTCGAAACAGGGGATCGACCTACGAGCAGTACTTC
TRBV28	TRBJ1-3	.	TRBD1	CASSTSGTVGNTIYF	TGTGCCAGCAGCACGAGCGGGACAGTCGGAAACACCATATATTTT
TRBV2	TRBJ2-1	once	.	CASRGERNYNEQFF	TGTGCCAGCAGGGGGGAGCGGAACTACAATGAGCAGTTCTTC
TRBV15	TRBJ2-5	.	.	CATSSGRKETQYF	TGTGCCACCAGCAGTGGACGGAAAGAGACCCAGTACTTC
TRBV18	TRBJ2-3	once	TRBD2	CASSPPLTSENTDTQYF	TGTGCCAGCTCACCCCCTCTGACTAGCGAAAACACAGATACGCAGTATTTT
TRBV6-1	TRBJ2-7	.	TRBD1	CASSGRQGASYEQYF	TGTGCCAGCAGTGGGCGACAGGGGGCGTCGTACGAGCAGTACTTC
TRBV9	TRBJ1-6	.	.	CASRADYNSPLHF	TGTGCCAGCAGGGCAGACTATAATTCACCCCTCCACTTT
TRBV27	TRBJ1-1	once	.	CASRQAPMNTEAFF	TGTGCCAGCAGGCAGGCGCCCATGAACACTGAAGCTTTCTTT
TRBV6-5	TRBJ1-1	.	.	CASSPQMALRFEAFF	TGTGCCAGCAGTCCCCAGATGGCTCTTCGATTTGAAGCTTTCTTT
TRBV7-9	TRBJ1-5	.	.	CASSLDGGGQPQHF	TGTGCCAGCAGCTTAGATGGGGGCGGTCAGCCCCAGCATTTT
TRBV4-1	TRBJ1-1	.	.	CASSQEATQAFF	TGCGCCAGCAGCCAAGAGGCCACACAAGCTTTCTTT
TRBV7-9	TRBJ2-7	.	TRBD1	CASSRTGKDYEQYF	TGTGCCAGCAGCCGGACAGGGAAAGACTACGAGCAGTACTTC
TRBV5-1	TRBJ2-7	.	.	CASSTLAGGGYEQYF	TGCGCCAGCAGCACCCTAGCCGGGGGTGGGTACGAGCAGTACTTC
TRBV5-1	TRBJ2-3	.	TRBD1	CASSLGTGTVTDTQYF	TGCGCCAGCAGCTTGGGCACCGGGACAGTCACAGATACGCAGTATTTT
TRBV7-9	TRBJ1-1	.	.	CASSIDLPKAFF	TGTGCCAGCAGCATCGACTTGCCCAAAGCTTTCTTT
TRBV2	TRBJ2-5	.	.	CASRQGWKTQYF	TGTGCCAGCAGGCAGGGGTGGAAGACCCAGTACTTC
TRBV6-5	TRBJ1-2	.	TRBD1	CASSGQGGADGYTF	TGTGCCAGCAGCGGACAGGGTGGCGCTGATGGCTACACCTTC
TRBV11-2	TRBJ1-3	.	.	CASALGLGNTIYF	TGTGCCAGCGCCCTAGGACTCGGAAACACCATATATTTT